The 5 T cell receptor beta chains below come from one sample, sequenced in a study of response to subunit inactivated influenza vaccine. TCRdb re-called the RT-PCR reads with MiXCR, one entry per CDR3 protein. The data show about 240,000 distinct CDR3 sequences, about 12% seen once. Sequenced material: non-naive T cells sorted from PBMCs, taken 14 to 15 days before vaccination. Receptor source: a man aged 45-65 years who received an inactivated influenza vaccine.

This clonotype turned up a few times. This chain uses TRBV20-1 with TRBJ2-1; 9 bases fit TRBD2. CDR3 length: 16 residues. V trimming: 1 base; J trimming: 5 bases; junction bases outside the gene matches: 9. CDR1 and CDR2 (germline): DFQATT, SNEGSKA (reference sequence). Written as DNA, the CDR3 is TGCAGTGCTAGAGTCGCGCTAGCGGGGCTTCACAATGAGCAGTTCTTC. Its translation: CSARVALAGLHNEQFF.

In its sample, this clonotype was seen a few times. V is TRBV5-1 and J is TRBJ2-7, with TRBD1 matching 9 bases. This CDR3 is built from 14 residues. V was clipped by 4 bases and J by 3 bases; unmatched bases: 5. Germline CDR1 and CDR2: SGHRS and YFSETQ. The DNA for the CDR3 is TGCGCCAGCAGCCTCCGGACAGGGGACTACGAGCAGTACTTC. This gives the protein CASSLRTGDYEQYF.

This clonotype was seen a handful of times. The chain employs TRBV7-2 and TRBJ1-3; D is undetermined. The germline V gene encodes CDR1 SGHTA and CDR2 FQGNSA. The germline V and J ends were trimmed by 3 bases and 0 bases, with 9 bases remaining between them. The CDR3 spans 15 residues. The CDR3 spells CASSFDGISGNTIYF. The CDR3 region has the DNA TGTGCCAGCAGCTTTGACGGAATCTCTGGAAACACCATATATTTT.

CDR3 bases: TGCAGTGCTAGAGATCCGTCTAGCGGGAAGGATGAGCAGTTCTTC. Encoded protein: CSARDPSSGKDEQFF. The chain links TRBV20-1 to TRBJ2-1; TRBD2 aligns across 9 bases. Unmatched junction bases numbered 8, after V lost 0 bases and J lost 8 bases. The CDR3 contains 15 residues. Germline CDR1 and CDR2: DFQATT and SNEGSKA (reference sequence).

This clonotype was observed many times. This chain links TRBV7-8 with TRBJ2-1; 9 bases map to TRBD2. Germline trimming cut 0 bases from V and 0 bases from J; bases unmatched to any gene: 6. This CDR3 is built from 18 residues. Germline assignment: CDR1 SGHVS and CDR2 FQNEAQ. The CDR3 sequence is CASSLASLAGSSYNEQFF. CDR3 DNA: TGTGCCAGCAGCTTAGCAAGCCTAGCGGGGAGCTCCTACAATGAGCAGTTCTTC.